This T cell receptor (beta chain) was retrieved from a study of T cells in Graves' hyperthyroidism and ophthalmopathy. Using 10 ml of fresh peripheral blood, PBMCs were prepared. Germline values: CDR1 DFQATT, CDR2 SNEGSKA (reference sequence). With 3 bases clipped from V and 5 bases from J, the junction kept 5 bases outside the gene matches. CDR3 length equals 14 residues. This clonotype occurred many times. Amplification targeted TCR beta CDR3 regions from RNA transcripts. The HTBI primer set served for first-round RT-PCR of the TCR CDR3. TCRdb reprocessed the multiplex PCR reads via MiXCR and lists one record per CDR3 protein. The table lists about 360,000 distinct CDR3 sequences, around 14% of them singletons.

The sample consisted of blood. The sequence derives from a woman between 18 and 30 years old with Graves' hyperthyroidism. The chain joins TRBV20-1 to TRBJ2-1, with 9 bases fitting TRBD2. In DNA, the CDR3 is TGCAGTGCTAGCGGGACTAGCCCCCACAATGAGCAGTTCTTC. It translates to CSASGTSPHNEQFF.